Listed below are T cell receptor beta chains from one sample, sequenced in a study of glioma-infiltrating T cells. TCRdb recomputed calls from the multiplex PCR reads with MiXCR, one row per CDR3 protein. The sample holds tens of thousands of distinct CDR3 sequences, 23% seen once. Material: glioma tissue, nonneoplastic brain tissue, or PBMCs (not recorded which). The origin of the receptors is a human donor with low-grade glioma or glioblastoma, undergoing nonglioma brain surgery, or in good health (not recorded which). Each CDR3 is given with its conserved first and last residue. D genes are given only for firm matches. Clone size is stated in some rows and not others, as once, few, many or a class when expanded.

v_call	d_call	j_call	clone_size	cdr3_nt	cdr3_aa
TRBV3-1	.	TRBJ2-4	few	TGTGCCAGCAGCCAAGGAGCTCGGGACCTGATCCAAAACATTCAGTACTTC	CASSQGARDLIQNIQYF
TRBV6-1	TRBD1	TRBJ1-2	many	TGTGCCAGCGGGACAGGGGGTGGCTACACCTTC	CASGTGGGYTF
TRBV7-2	.	TRBJ1-5	many	TGTGCCAGCAGCCAAGGGAGGTATAGCAATCAGCCCCAGCATTTT	CASSQGRYSNQPQHF
TRBV29-1	.	TRBJ2-7	once	TGCAGCGTCCGACCCGGACAGCGAGACGGGCAGTACTTC	CSVRPGQRDGQYF
TRBV6-6	.	TRBJ1-1	many	TGTGCCAGCAGTTACCCCCAGGACGTGACAACTTTCTTT	CASSYPQDVTTFF
TRBV27	.	TRBJ1-2	many	TGTGCCAGCAGTTTAAAACGGGCGGCGGAAGCTAACTATGGCTACACCTTC	CASSLKRAAEANYGYTF
TRBV20-1	TRBD1	TRBJ1-5	.	TGCGGTGCTAGCTCCGGGACAGCTAAAAGCAATCAGCCCCAGCATTTT	CGASSGTAKSNQPQHF
TRBV6-1	.	TRBJ1-1	many	TGTGCCACGAGCCCCTATGAGGCAAAGAACACTGAAGCTTTCTTT	CATSPYEAKNTEAFF
TRBV3-1	.	TRBJ2-7	.	TGTGCCAGCAGCCAAGTTGGGGGGAGCTCCTACGAGCAGTACTTC	CASSQVGGSSYEQYF
TRBV20-1	TRBD2	TRBJ2-7	many	TGCAGTGCCATAAACACTAGCGGGGCAACCTACGAGCAGTACTTC	CSAINTSGATYEQYF
TRBV28	.	TRBJ1-1	medium-sized	TGTGCCAGCAGTTTACTGACCTCTGAAGCTTTCTTT	CASSLLTSEAFF
TRBV6-1	.	TRBJ2-3	many	TGTGCCAGCAGTTACCACGCGGATTCCAAAGATACGCAGTATTTT	CASSYHADSKDTQYF
TRBV4-1	TRBD1	TRBJ1-6	many	TGCGCCAGCAGCCCGTACCCGACAGGGGCCAATTCACCCCTCCACTTT	CASSPYPTGANSPLHF
TRBV5-4	TRBD1	TRBJ2-3	many	TGTGCCAGCAGCTATGGGGGACAGGGATTCACAGATACGCAGTATTTT	CASSYGGQGFTDTQYF
TRBV18	TRBD1	TRBJ2-5	many	TGTGCCAGCTCACCAAGGGGACAGCAAGAGACCCAGTACTTC	CASSPRGQQETQYF
TRBV3-1	.	TRBJ1-4	.	TGTGCCAGCAGCCGCCTGAATGAAAAACTGTTTTTT	CASSRLNEKLFF